This T cell receptor (beta chain) was recovered during a study of naive CD8 T cells in extremely preterm neonates. Findings of the study overall: Preterm CDR3s were shorter than older groups', with fewer N additions and less trimming. Term neonates approximately 0.4%, young children 0.03%, adults about 0.01%; preterm neonates shared 2.7%.

Using immunoSEQ multiplex PCR, the repertoire was profiled, and TCRdb retains in-frame clones only, with some absent. The data contain about 4,900 clones, 95% to 98% of them singletons. In the case of this clone: Its antigen remains unidentified.

Elective cesarean births at about 37-42 weeks, without labor or membrane rupture, supplied the cord blood. Sorted cells: live naive CD8+ T cells, CD45RA+CCR7+, Annexin V-negative. The source is a newborn in good health. Material for sequencing was naive CD8+ T cells from cord blood.

CDR3 in amino acids: CASSLGTGNYGYTF. DNA for the CDR3: TGTGCCAGCAGCTTGGGGACAGGGAACTATGGCTACACCTTC. The chain links TRBV13 to TRBJ1-2; 9 bases fit TRBD1. The ends lost 3 bases at V and 2 bases at J; junction bases unmatched: 1. CDR1 is PRHDT and CDR2 is FYEKMQ in the germline V gene (reference sequence). This CDR3 has 14 amino acids.